These 5 T cell receptor beta chains were all obtained from the same sample, sequenced in a study of blood T cell repertoires in COVID-19. Assay used: immunoSEQ multiplex PCR; TCRdb lists only in-frame clones, some missing. The table lists 350,000 or so clones, 83% of them singletons. Specimen: peripheral blood. The receptors derive from a man aged 30 to 39 with active or convalescent COVID-19.

The chain employs TRBV27 and TRBJ1-4, with TRBD1 as a possible D gene (5 bases). Germline V CDR1 and CDR2: MNHEY, SMNVEV (reference sequence). V was cut by 5 bases and J by 5 bases, with 21 bases left in between. The CDR3 is made up of 17 amino acids. CDR3 in DNA: TGTGCCAGCAGTCTATACCCCCCCGGGGGTATAAATGAAAAACTGTTTTTT. It translates to CASSLYPPGGINEKLFF.

The rearrangement uses TRBV5-5 and TRBJ2-5; 8 bases agree with TRBD1. The CDR3 is 16 residues long. Trimming took 7 bases from V and 4 from J; bases not matched to a gene: 15. Germline values: CDR1 SGHKS, CDR2 YYEKEE (reference sequence). The CDR3 loop reads CASGRDRGRGGETQYF. The CDR3 nucleotides read TGTGCCAGCGGACGAGACAGGGGCCGAGGGGGAGAGACCCAGTACTTC.

J is TRBJ2-7 and V is TRBV13; 7 bases map to TRBD1. The CDR3 consists of 15 residues. The germline CDR1 and CDR2 sequences are PRHDT and FYEKMQ (reference sequence). The ends lost 6 bases at V and 0 bases at J; junction bases unmatched: 8. CDR3 in amino acids: CASSPRTGRSYEQYF. The CDR3 DNA reads TGTGCCAGCAGTCCAAGGACAGGCCGCTCCTACGAGCAGTACTTC.

CDR3 DNA: TGTGCCAGCAGCAAAACAGGGGCCGGAGTCGAAAAACTGTTTTTT. This sequence encodes CASSKTGAGVEKLFF. J is TRBJ1-4 and V is TRBV7-6, with TRBD1 matching over 7 bases. With V trimmed by 5 bases and J by 8 bases, 11 bases remained unmatched. The CDR3 extends over 15 amino acids. The germline gives CDR1 SGHVS, CDR2 FNYEAQ.

This rearrangement joins TRBV7-2 to TRBJ2-1; 7 positions match TRBD2. The trim removed 5 bases at V and 0 bases at J, leaving 10 bases unmatched. Per the germline V gene, CDR1 is SGHTA and CDR2 is FQGNSA. The CDR3 covers 17 residues. The CDR3 protein is CASSPTSAASSYNEQFF. CDR3 bases: TGTGCCAGCAGCCCCACTAGCGCCGCTAGCTCCTACAATGAGCAGTTCTTC.